A single sample is the source of the 15 T cell receptor beta chains below, sequenced in a study of shared clonotypes between healthy human individuals. Measured with immunoSEQ multiplex PCR; TCRdb has only the in-frame clones, and not every one. The sample holds 2 million to 2.5 million clones; approximately 90% are singletons and the top ten take 0.3% to 0.45%. Input material: naive CD4+ T cells from PBMCs. This sample's subset: CD45RA+ positively selected. The receptors were sampled from a man aged 18 to 30 in good health. Some clones in this sample may be carry-over from other donors' samples.

The chain carries TRBV27 and TRBJ2-6; no reliable D call. This CDR3 spans 16 amino acids. The ends were cut back, 7 bases at V and 0 bases at J, with 13 bases in the middle. Germline V gives CDR1 MNHEY, CDR2 SMNVEV (reference sequence). The CDR3 loop is CASNSVKPSGANVLTF. CDR3 nucleotide sequence: TGTGCCAGCAACAGTGTTAAACCCTCTGGGGCCAACGTCCTGACTTTC.

The V and J genes are TRBV4-1 and TRBJ1-4; TRBD1 is a possible D gene (6 bases). CDR3 size: 15 residues. Trimming stripped 4 bases from V and 4 bases from J, with 13 bases between. In germline, CDR1 is MGHRA, CDR2 YSYEKL. CDR3 sequence (DNA): TGCGCCAGCAGCCCAGAAGACAGGTTTAATGAAAAACTGTTTTTT. Its protein product is CASSPEDRFNEKLFF.

The chain combines TRBV19 with TRBJ1-5, with D unresolved. CDR1 is LNHDA and CDR2 is SQIVND in the germline V gene (reference sequence). V was trimmed by 4 bases and J by 3 bases, leaving 7 bases between them. This CDR3 has 13 amino acids. CDR3 region: CASSRGINQPQHF. The CDR3 bases are TGTGCCAGTAGTAGAGGGATCAATCAGCCCCAGCATTTT.

The J gene is TRBJ2-7, the V gene TRBV4-1, with D tentatively TRBD1 (7 bases). The germline CDR1 and CDR2 sequences are MGHRA and YSYEKL. V dropped 4 bases and J dropped 2 bases, with 15 bases sitting between them. This CDR3 has 15 amino acids. For the CDR3, the DNA is TGCGCCAGCAGCCCAGCAGGGGGGAGGACCTACGAGCAGTACTTC. It yields the protein CASSPAGGRTYEQYF.

The V gene is TRBV25-1, the J gene TRBJ2-1, with D perhaps matching TRBD1 (7 bases). Germline values: CDR1 MGHDK, CDR2 SYGVNS. The V gene lost 6 bases and the J gene lost 8 bases, with 11 bases spanning the gap. CDR3 length: 12 residues. The CDR3 spells CASRAGGHEQFF. DNA for the CDR3: TGTGCCAGCAGAGCAGGGGGGCATGAGCAGTTCTTC.

In its sample, this clone was seen once. The rearrangement links TRBV19 to TRBJ1-2; no reliable D call. Per germline, CDR1 LNHDA and CDR2 SQIVND (reference sequence). Trimming stripped 3 bases from V and 2 bases from J, with 7 bases between. The CDR3 has 13 residues. The CDR3 DNA follows: TGTGCCAGTAGTATGGTTAACAACTATGGCTACACCTTC. Its translation: CASSMVNNYGYTF.

V usage is TRBV5-6 and J usage is TRBJ1-2, with 7 bases identical to TRBD1. The CDR3 length is 14 residues. Trimming cost V 5 bases and J 4 bases; bases outside gene matches: 8. The germline V gene encodes CDR1 SGHDT and CDR2 YYEEEE. In nucleotides, the CDR3 is TGTGCCAGCAGGTCGCAGGGGGGCGTCTATGGCTACACCTTC. Amino acids: CASRSQGGVYGYTF.

The J gene is TRBJ2-7, the V gene TRBV6-4, with TRBD1 matching 10 bases. CDR1 is MRHNA, CDR2 SNTAGT, per germline. J was trimmed by 8 bases and V by 6 bases; bases with no gene match: 13. There are 15 residues in the CDR3. CDR3 bases: TGTGCCAGCAGCGAAAAGACAGGGGGCGGATCGAAGCAGTACTTC. Residues: CASSEKTGGGSKQYF.

This clone came up once. The rearrangement joins TRBV2 to TRBJ1-5; no reliable D call. V lost 6 bases, J lost 4 bases, and 16 bases lay in between. This CDR3 region has 15 residues. Per germline, CDR1 SNHLY and CDR2 FYNNEI. This chain's CDR3 is CASSRLLQTNQPQHF. CDR3 DNA sequence: TGTGCCAGCAGCCGACTCCTTCAAACAAATCAGCCCCAGCATTTT.

V gene TRBV7-9 combines with J gene TRBJ2-6; no firm D call. Trimming stripped 4 bases from V and 0 bases from J, with 13 bases between. Germline loops: CDR1 SEHNR, CDR2 FQNEAQ (reference sequence). The CDR3 extends over 17 amino acids. The CDR3 DNA is TGTGCCAGCAGCTCCCGCACCCTTACCTCTGGGGCCAACGTCCTGACTTTC. Protein product: CASSSRTLTSGANVLTF.

The V gene is TRBV5-1, the J gene TRBJ2-5; D ambiguous. The CDR3 loop spans 16 amino acids. CDR1 and CDR2 from the germline V gene are SGHRS and YFSETQ. With 4 bases removed from V and 0 bases from J, the gap between germline ends came to 16 bases. The CDR3 DNA sequence: TGCGCCAGCAGCGATCCAGGATACGAGTACCAAGAGACCCAGTACTTC. Translation: CASSDPGYEYQETQYF.

The gene calls are TRBV7-3 and TRBJ2-3; D gene uncertain. The CDR3 length is 13 residues. Germline V gene lookup returns CDR1 SGHTA and CDR2 FQGTGA. V gave up 4 bases and J gave up 0 bases, with 5 bases separating them. The CDR3 DNA reads as TGTGCCAGCAGCTCCGCTAGCACAGATACGCAGTATTTT. Protein product: CASSSASTDTQYF.

CDR3 protein: CASRGAVTDTQYF. The CDR3 DNA is TGTGCCAGCAGAGGGGCTGTCACAGATACGCAGTATTTT. V gene TRBV2 combines with J gene TRBJ2-3, with a weak D call TRBD1 (5 bases). The CDR3 loop spans 13 amino acids. Germline V lookup: CDR1 SNHLY, CDR2 FYNNEI. The V end was cut by 6 bases, the J end by 2 bases, with 9 bases between.

This clone was picked up a small number of times. This CDR3 is CASSSDSAYEQYF. CDR3 in DNA: TGTGCCAGCAGTTCGGACAGTGCCTACGAGCAGTACTTC. The chain combines TRBV27 with TRBJ2-7; D is possibly TRBD1 (6 bases). The germline gives CDR1 MNHEY, CDR2 SMNVEV (reference sequence). Trimming shortened V by 4 bases and J by 2 bases, and 9 bases separated the two germline ends. The CDR3 extends over 13 amino acids.

The chain carries TRBV28 and TRBJ2-1; the match to TRBD1 covers 11 bases. The length of the CDR3 is 15 residues. Germline V CDR1 and CDR2: MDHEN, SYDVKM. The trim removed 5 bases at V and 6 bases at J, leaving 6 bases unmatched. CDR3: CASSGDRGGSNEQFF. For the CDR3, the DNA is TGTGCCAGCAGTGGGGACAGGGGGGGGTCCAATGAGCAGTTCTTC.